This T cell receptor (beta chain) was identified during a study of beta chain features in type 1 diabetes. At the level of the study: Taken together, all samples contributed approximately 110 million examined sorted cells.

Trimming took 6 bases from V and 9 from J, leaving 7 bases between them. The CDR3 has 10 amino acids. From germline, CDR1 is SGHRS and CDR2 YFSETQ. The authors reverse transcribed all of the isolated RNA, so sequencing captured expressed TCRB transcripts. Data came from immunoSEQ multiplex PCR; TCRdb stores just in-frame clones and leaves some out. The data show about 650,000 clones, about an eighth seen once. Findings and limits, study-wide: People with Type 1 diabetes carried modestly yet significantly shorter TCRB CDR3s in all four CD4+ subsets.

This clone has a handful of counts. Its cognate antigen is unknown. This TCR was sampled from a man aged 25-40 years with type 1 diabetes. This rearrangement joins TRBV5-1 to TRBJ2-1, with D hard to call. Sequenced: naive CD4+ T cells from blood. DNA of the CDR3: TGCGCCAGCACCGTGCGTGAGCAGTTCTTC. Translation gives CASTVREQFF.